A selection of T cell receptor beta chains follows, all from one sample in a study of T cell repertoires in cytomegalovirus infection. Antigen specificity for these receptors is unknown. MiXCR, run by TCRdb on the reads, gives a single entry per CDR3 protein. The sample lists about 920,000 distinct CDR3 sequences, around 30% seen once, with over 13% in the top ten. Sequencing used cultured CD8+ T cells from PBMCs, obtained from culture after CMV antigen stimulation. Receptors originate from a human donor in good health (CMV status not recorded). Some clones in this sample may be carry-over from other donors' samples. The CDR3 runs from the conserved cysteine through the conserved F or W. Fields, in order: D gene, J gene, clone size, V gene, CDR3 protein, CDR3 DNA. A D gene is named only where the DNA matches it firmly. Clone size is not always given. Where it is, it says once, few, many or a class for expanded clones.

. TRBJ2-3 few TRBV5-6 CASSSGGSGDTQYF TGTGCCAGCAGCTCTGGGGGAAGTGGAGATACGCAGTATTTT
. TRBJ1-3 few TRBV5-4 CASSPRGGNTIYF TGTGCCAGCAGCCCTAGGGGTGGAAACACCATATATTTT
TRBD1 TRBJ1-2 . TRBV4-1 CASSQEGTGRGYTF TGCGCCAGCAGCCAAGAGGGGACAGGGCGAGGCTACACCTTC
TRBD1 TRBJ1-2 . TRBV7-4 CASSLEGQGSGGYTF TGTGCCAGCAGCTTAGAAGGACAGGGGAGTGGGGGCTACACCTTC
. TRBJ2-1 many TRBV7-6 CASSLTIRGHLDNEQFF TGTGCCAGCAGCTTAACCATAAGGGGTCACCTAGACAATGAGCAGTTCTTC
. TRBJ1-5 . TRBV12-3/TRBV12-4 CASSLDQPQHF TGTGCCAGCAGTTTAGATCAGCCCCAGCATTTT
. TRBJ1-1 . TRBV12-3/TRBV12-4 CASRAGGAGTEAFF TGTGCCAGCAGGGCAGGTGGGGCAGGCACTGAAGCTTTCTTT
. TRBJ2-2 . TRBV6-4 CASSDSSETGELFF TGTGCCAGCAGTGACTCGAGTGAAACCGGGGAGCTGTTTTTT
. TRBJ2-4 few TRBV28 CASSLLLAKNIQYF TGTGCCAGCAGTTTATTGTTAGCCAAAAACATTCAGTACTTC
TRBD2 TRBJ2-2 few TRBV6-1 CASILLSSVLAGEGGELFF TGTGCCAGCATCTTACTTAGCTCGGTCCTAGCGGGGGAAGGTGGGGAGCTGTTTTTT
. TRBJ2-1 few TRBV19 CASTPATWSEQFF TGTGCCAGTACCCCGGCCACGTGGAGCGAGCAGTTCTTC
. TRBJ2-7 . TRBV2 CASSEDSTSSYEQYF TGTGCCAGCAGTGAGGACAGCACGAGCTCCTACGAGCAGTACTTC
. TRBJ2-1 few TRBV6-5 CASSYTSILSGGAGDEQFF TGTGCCAGCAGTTACACGAGTATTCTGTCAGGGGGCGCGGGAGATGAGCAGTTCTTC
TRBD1 TRBJ1-5 . TRBV12-3/TRBV12-4 CASSPTGHSNQPQHF TGTGCCAGCAGTCCGACAGGGCATAGCAATCAGCCCCAGCATTTT
TRBD1 TRBJ1-6 . TRBV4-3 CASSQVQGDRGNSPLHF TGCGCCAGCAGCCAAGTACAAGGAGACAGGGGAAATTCACCCCTCCACTTT
. TRBJ2-3 few TRBV6-2/TRBV6-3 CASRDRPSTDTQYF TGTGCCAGCCGAGACAGGCCTAGCACAGATACGCAGTATTTT
TRBD1 TRBJ2-3 many TRBV7-6 CASSPGTGTYTQYF TGTGCCAGCAGCCCGGGGACAGGGACTTATACGCAGTATTTT
. TRBJ1-6 . TRBV5-8 CASSPGHLGASPLHF TGTGCCAGCAGCCCGGGACACCTGGGGGCTTCACCCCTCCACTTT
TRBD1 TRBJ1-4 . TRBV6-5 CASSYTIPGTDHIATNEKLFF TGTGCCAGCAGTTACACCATCCCCGGGACAGATCACATTGCAACTAATGAAAAACTGTTTTTT
. TRBJ1-2 few TRBV28 CASSLRQRFVVSLEGYTF TGTGCCAGCAGTTTACGACAGCGTTTTGTTGTGAGCCTCGAGGGCTACACCTTC
. TRBJ2-3 . TRBV12-3/TRBV12-4 CATPPPVRARVGTDTQYF TGTGCCACCCCCCCCCCGGTCCGGGCGAGGGTAGGGACAGATACGCAGTATTTT
TRBD1 TRBJ2-5 . TRBV7-6 CASSLRTGPLQETQYF TGTGCCAGCAGCTTAAGGACAGGGCCCCTCCAAGAGACCCAGTACTTC
TRBD1 TRBJ2-2 . TRBV27 CASSSPRGRVTGELFF TGTGCCAGCAGTTCCCCCAGGGGGCGCGTCACCGGGGAGCTGTTTTTT
TRBD2 TRBJ2-7 . TRBV7-9 CASSFPLAGDSYEQYF TGTGCCAGCAGCTTTCCACTAGCGGGGGACTCCTACGAGCAGTACTTC
. TRBJ2-6 . TRBV6-6 CASRSGGYSGANVLTF TGTGCCAGCAGGTCAGGGGGGTACTCTGGGGCCAACGTCCTGACTTTC
. TRBJ2-7 . TRBV6-1 CTSTREGAGWEQYF TGTACCAGCACCCGGGAGGGGGCAGGATGGGAGCAGTACTTC
. TRBJ1-4 few TRBV7-6 CASSPKGPQKLFF TGTGCCAGCAGCCCCAAGGGGCCGCAAAAACTGTTTTTT
TRBD1 TRBJ2-1 few TRBV7-8 CASSLKRGTGPFYNEQFF TGTGCCAGCAGCTTAAAGCGTGGGACAGGGCCTTTCTACAATGAGCAGTTCTTC
. TRBJ1-1 few TRBV9 CASKGGAAFF TGTGCCAGCAAGGGTGGGGCTGCTTTCTTT
. TRBJ2-3 few TRBV5-1 CASSQGGFADTQYF TGCGCCAGCAGCCAGGGGGGTTTCGCAGATACGCAGTATTTT
. TRBJ2-3 few TRBV6-6 CASSDFTDTQYF TGTGCCAGCAGTGACTTCACAGATACGCAGTATTTT
. TRBJ2-2 . TRBV24-1 CATRSYPGELFF TGTGCCACCAGGTCCTATCCCGGGGAGCTGTTTTTT
. TRBJ2-7 . TRBV10-3 CASGDTSYEQYF TGTGCCTCAGGGGACACCTCCTACGAGCAGTACTTC
. TRBJ1-1 . TRBV25-1 CASSPPTPLPEVVGRRGNTEAFF TGTGCCAGCAGCCCACCAACCCCTTTGCCCGAGGTGGTGGGACGGAGAGGGAACACTGAAGCTTTCTTT
. TRBJ1-1 . TRBV12-3/TRBV12-4 CASTLSTAGEAFF TGTGCCAGCACCCTATCAACGGCGGGTGAAGCTTTCTTT
. TRBJ1-5 . TRBV20-1 CSARDRDRSNQPQHF TGCAGTGCTAGAGATCGAGACAGAAGCAATCAGCCCCAGCATTTT
TRBD2 TRBJ2-3 . TRBV11-3 CASSLGLAGAHTDTQYF TGTGCCAGCAGCTTAGGACTAGCGGGGGCCCACACAGATACGCAGTATTTT
TRBD2 TRBJ2-1 few TRBV7-6 CASSLAAGGRGEQFF TGTGCCAGCAGCTTAGCAGCGGGGGGCCGCGGTGAGCAGTTCTTC
. TRBJ1-1 . TRBV7-9 CASSLEHWGPEAFF TGTGCCAGCAGCTTAGAACATTGGGGCCCTGAAGCTTTCTTT
. TRBJ2-1 . TRBV7-6 CASSLAPQAYNEQFF TGTGCCAGCAGCTTAGCGCCCCAGGCGTACAATGAGCAGTTCTTC
. TRBJ1-2 few TRBV12-3/TRBV12-4 CASSSGLGYTF TGTGCCAGCAGTTCAGGGCTCGGCTACACCTTC
TRBD2 TRBJ2-7 . TRBV6-8 CASSYGSGGPGEQYF TGTGCCAGCAGTTACGGGTCGGGGGGGCCGGGCGAGCAGTACTTC
. TRBJ2-1 . TRBV4-1 CASSQGGGGPYNEQFF TGCGCCAGCAGCCAGGGGGGAGGGGGTCCCTACAATGAGCAGTTCTTC
TRBD2 TRBJ2-1 many TRBV7-6 CASSLLLAGGYNEQFF TGTGCCAGCAGCTTGCTACTAGCGGGGGGTTACAATGAGCAGTTCTTC
TRBD1 TRBJ1-2 few TRBV28 CASSLTGEFGYGYTF TGTGCCAGCAGTTTAACAGGGGAATTCGGCTATGGCTACACCTTC
. TRBJ2-5 . TRBV7-2 CASSLVSLDLEETQYF TGTGCCAGCAGCTTAGTTAGTTTGGACCTCGAAGAGACCCAGTACTTC
. TRBJ2-5 . TRBV24-1 CATSDLKLGVGDQETQYF TGTGCCACCAGTGATTTGAAGCTCGGGGTAGGGGACCAAGAGACCCAGTACTTC
. TRBJ2-3 . TRBV6-1 CASRSFTDTQYF TGTGCCAGTAGAAGCTTCACAGATACGCAGTATTTT
. TRBJ2-3 . TRBV6-5 CASSYFGRGPSTDTQYF TGTGCCAGCAGTTATTTTGGAAGGGGCCCTAGCACAGATACGCAGTATTTT
. TRBJ1-1 few TRBV10-3 CAISGGGTAFF TGTGCCATCAGTGGTGGGGGGACAGCTTTCTTT
. TRBJ2-5 . TRBV6-1 CASSEAEGGWETQYF TGTGCCAGCAGTGAAGCAGAGGGGGGATGGGAGACCCAGTACTTC
. TRBJ2-5 . TRBV6-6 CASSYILRDNQETQYF TGTGCCAGCAGTTACATCCTCCGGGACAACCAAGAGACCCAGTACTTC
. TRBJ1-6 many TRBV7-9 CASSPPEPSYNSPLHF TGTGCCAGCAGCCCCCCTGAACCCTCCTATAATTCACCCCTCCACTTT
. TRBJ1-1 . TRBV27 CASSLSKTGNTEAFF TGTGCCAGCAGTTTATCGAAGACGGGAAACACTGAAGCTTTCTTT
TRBD2 TRBJ2-5 few TRBV7-9 CASSSPTASGGAQTQYF TGTGCCAGCAGCTCCCCGACGGCCAGCGGGGGGGCCCAGACCCAGTACTTC
. TRBJ2-3 . TRBV3-1 CASELTGDAQYF TGTGCCAGCGAACTAACGGGGGATGCGCAGTATTTT
. TRBJ1-3 . TRBV3-1 CASSQDSSDWAGNTIYF TGTGCCAGCAGCCAAGATTCCAGTGACTGGGCTGGAAACACCATATATTTT
. TRBJ2-2 few TRBV7-6 CASSLEYGELFF TGTGCCAGCAGCTTAGAGTACGGGGAGCTGTTTTTT
. TRBJ2-1 few TRBV4-1 CASSQDQILWQFF TGCGCCAGCAGCCAAGATCAGATACTTTGGCAGTTCTTC
. TRBJ2-2 . TRBV6-6 CASSYSRSTGELFF TGTGCCAGCAGTTACTCGCGGAGCACCGGGGAGCTGTTTTTT